These 5 T cell receptor beta chains were sequenced from one sample in a study of T-cell memory formation after mild COVID-19. TCRdb used MiXCR to reprocess the 5' RACE reads, holding one entry per CDR3 protein. Found here are 350,000 to 500,000 distinct CDR3 sequences, 20% of them singletons; the top ten hold around 8%. Specimen: PBMCs or a T cell subset sorted from them (not recorded which). These receptors were obtained from an adult woman who had mild COVID-19 (a few samples of this study predate the infection). Cell type and time point are not known.

The chain joins TRBV30 to TRBJ1-3, with D maybe TRBD1 (5 bases). Germline loops: CDR1 GTSNPN, CDR2 SVGIG (reference sequence). Trimming pared 1 base from V and 2 bases from J, leaving 9 bases between. This CDR3 region has 14 residues. The DNA of the CDR3 is TGTGCCTGGAGTGAACGGGGGACTGGAAACACCATATATTTT. As protein: CAWSERGTGNTIYF.

The chain couples TRBV4-3 to TRBJ2-2, with D possibly TRBD1 on 6 matching bases. The V end was cut by 2 bases, the J end by 2 bases, with 12 bases between. CDR1 is LGHNA, CDR2 YSLEER, per germline. The CDR3 spans 16 residues. CDR3 DNA: TGCGCCAGCAGCCAAAGGGGGTCCCCTAACACCGGGGAGCTGTTTTTT. The encoded protein is CASSQRGSPNTGELFF.

This clonotype occurred a few times. This rearrangement joins TRBV6-5 to TRBJ2-3, with D unresolved. The V end lost 2 bases, the J end lost 8 bases, and 11 bases lay between the germline ends. Germline loops: CDR1 MNHEY, CDR2 SVGAGI. The CDR3 extends over 13 amino acids. Written as DNA, the CDR3 is TGTGCCAGCAGTTACATCAGCGTTGGTACGCAGTATTTT. Protein: CASSYISVGTQYF.

The sample holds a few counts of this clonotype. The rearrangement uses TRBV5-1 and TRBJ2-5; 8 nucleotides line up with TRBD2. J was trimmed by 4 bases and V by 1 base; bases with no gene match: 6. Germline V gives CDR1 SGHRS, CDR2 YFSETQ. The CDR3 runs to 15 residues. The DNA for the CDR3 is TGCGCCAGCAGCTTGAACGGGGGGGCATCAGAGACCCAGTACTTC. Its protein product is CASSLNGGASETQYF.

V and J are TRBV9 and TRBJ1-1; 8 bases map to TRBD1. CDR3 size: 16 residues. The V gene's germline CDR1 is SGDLS and CDR2 YYNGEE. V shed 3 bases, J shed 0 bases, and the junction held 7 bases outside the gene matches. Here the CDR3 DNA reads TGTGCCAGCAGCGGAGGACAGGGCACCATGAACACTGAAGCTTTCTTT. This sequence encodes CASSGGQGTMNTEAFF.